This passage covers 30 T cell receptor beta chains from one sample sequenced in a study of blood T cell repertoires in COVID-19. Measured with immunoSEQ multiplex PCR; TCRdb has only the in-frame clones, and not every one. The sample carries 200,000 to 250,000 clones, 88% recorded once. The specimen was PBMCs or T cells enriched from blood (not recorded which). These receptors all stem from a woman aged 25 to 39 who had recovered from COVID-19.

J is TRBJ1-2 and V is TRBV3-1 (or the pseudogene TRBV3-2), with 7 bases lining up with TRBD1. The junction had 4 bases not matched to a gene; V was cut back by 4 bases and J by 2 bases. This CDR3 comprises 14 residues. Germline values: CDR1 LGHDT, CDR2 YNNKEL (reference sequence). CDR3 sequence (DNA): TGTGCCAGCAGCCCCACAGGGGCGAACTATGGCTACACCTTC. This translates into CASSPTGANYGYTF.

The chain is built from TRBV6-2 or TRBV6-3 and TRBJ2-7; D gene uncertain. The germline CDR1 and CDR2 sequences are MNHEY and SVGEGT. Trimming removed 0 bases from V and 2 bases from J, with 8 bases in between. This CDR3 is 14 amino acids long. In DNA form, the CDR3 reads TGTGCCAGCAGTTACTCCCAGTTTCCCTACGAGCAGTACTTC. This encodes CASSYSQFPYEQYF.

This chain connects TRBV10-3 to TRBJ2-3; possibly TRBD2 for D (6 bases). The CDR3 spans 14 residues. The V and J ends lost 5 bases and 4 bases respectively, with 13 bases between them. Germline V lookup: CDR1 ENHRY, CDR2 SYGVKD. CDR3 in DNA: TGTGCCATCAGTAGGTCGACTAGTGCAGATACGCAGTATTTT. Amino acid sequence: CAISRSTSADTQYF.

The chain combines TRBV19 with TRBJ1-1; a possible D gene is TRBD1 (6 bases). The germline V gene has CDR1 LNHDA and CDR2 SQIVND (reference sequence). The CDR3 is 15 amino acids. The V end was cut by 5 bases, the J end by 0 bases, with 13 bases between. The CDR3 loop is CASSVDSLMNTEAFF. CDR3 sequence (DNA): TGTGCCAGTAGTGTGGACAGCCTCATGAACACTGAAGCTTTCTTT.

The CDR3 loop reads CASQTSGDNNEQFF. CDR3 in DNA: TGTGCCTCCCAGACTAGCGGGGACAACAATGAGCAGTTCTTC. The chain links TRBV7-2 to TRBJ2-1, with 11 bases identical to TRBD2. Germline CDR1 is SGHTA and CDR2 is FQGNSA. J was trimmed by 5 bases and V by 11 bases; bases with no gene match: 8. The CDR3 runs 14 residues.

The chain joins TRBV4-3 to TRBJ2-5; D remains ambiguous. Germline CDR1 LGHNA, CDR2 YSLEER. CDR3 length: 14 amino acids. V lost 0 bases to trimming and J lost 3 bases, with 8 bases between them. DNA of the CDR3: TGCGCCAGCAGCCAAGATTATACAGAAGAGACCCAGTACTTC. The encoded protein is CASSQDYTEETQYF.

This sequence joins TRBV11-1 and TRBJ2-3; D is possibly TRBD2 (7 bases). Trimming took off 0 bases at V and 4 bases at J, with 11 bases between the two ends. This CDR3 spans 15 amino acids. Per the germline V gene, CDR1 is SGHAT and CDR2 is FQDESV (reference sequence). CDR3 region: CASSLAGGAADTQYF. CDR3 nucleotides: TGTGCCAGCAGCTTAGCTGGGGGGGCCGCAGATACGCAGTATTTT.

This chain joins TRBV11-3 and TRBJ2-3, with TRBD1 identical over 10 bases. This CDR3 spans 16 amino acids. Germline CDR1 is SGHNT and CDR2 is YENEEA. With V trimmed by 5 bases and J by 5 bases, 10 bases remained unmatched. CDR3 sequence (DNA): TGTGCCAGCAGCCCGTCCGGGACAGGGGCCGTAGATACGCAGTATTTT. It codes for CASSPSGTGAVDTQYF.

This chain connects TRBV18 to TRBJ1-2, with 9 bases aligning to TRBD1. Germline lookup yields CDR1 KGHSH and CDR2 LQKENI. There are 13 residues in the CDR3. V lost 1 base and J lost 7; bases outside the gene matches: 1. CDR3 nucleotide sequence: TGTGCCAGCTCACCACGGGACAGGGTTGGCTACACCTTC. Its protein is CASSPRDRVGYTF.

The genes are TRBV6-4 and TRBJ1-2, with TRBD1 as a possible D gene (5 bases). Looked up from germline, CDR1 is MRHNA and CDR2 is SNTAGT. V was cut by 3 bases and J by 5 bases, with 13 bases left in between. The CDR3 sequence is 14 residues long. The DNA for the CDR3 is TGTGCCAGCAGTGAAATAGGGGAACCTTATGGCTACACCTTC. Translating gives CASSEIGEPYGYTF.

This clone was counted once. The V gene is TRBV14, the J gene TRBJ1-3; D perhaps matches TRBD1 (6 bases). V was trimmed by 1 base and J by 5 bases, leaving 15 bases between them. The CDR3 has 16 amino acids. CDR1 and CDR2 from the germline V gene are SGHDN and FVKESK. The CDR3 is CASSQVPGTKRNTIYF. The CDR3 DNA sequence: TGTGCCAGCAGCCAAGTCCCCGGGACAAAAAGAAACACCATATATTTT.

The chain links TRBV9 to TRBJ2-3, with D tentatively TRBD2 (5 bases). CDR1 and CDR2 (germline): SGDLS, YYNGEE. Trimming removed 0 bases at V and 0 bases at J, with 14 bases between. The CDR3 consists of 17 residues. The CDR3, as DNA: TGTGCCAGCAGCGTAGAGGGCGGGTACGGCAGCACAGATACGCAGTATTTT. Its protein product is CASSVEGGYGSTDTQYF.

The J gene is TRBJ1-2, the V gene TRBV4-1; 8 bases line up with TRBD1. The CDR3 consists of 14 residues. With 3 bases clipped from V and 4 bases from J, the junction kept 4 bases outside the gene matches. From germline, CDR1 is MGHRA and CDR2 YSYEKL. The CDR3 nucleotides are TGCGCCAGCAGCCAGGCAGGACAGGGCTATGGCTACACCTTC. It specifies CASSQAGQGYGYTF.

This chain links TRBV15 with TRBJ1-2; 8 positions match TRBD1. The CDR3 length is 14 residues. Trimming cost V 4 bases and J 6 bases; bases outside gene matches: 7. The germline gives CDR1 LNHNV, CDR2 YYDKDF (reference sequence). The CDR3 DNA reads as TGTGCCACCAGCATGGACAGGGCTTCGGATGGCTACACCTTC. Translated, it gives CATSMDRASDGYTF.

This chain links TRBV18 with TRBJ1-6; 7 bases fit TRBD1. Germline loops: CDR1 KGHSH, CDR2 LQKENI. CDR3 length: 16 amino acids. The J segment lost 5 bases and the V segment lost 2 bases, leaving 6 bases of the junction unmatched. CDR3 loop: CASSPTRGADNSPLHF. DNA of the CDR3: TGTGCCAGCTCACCAACCAGGGGGGCGGATAATTCACCCCTCCACTTT.

This sequence joins TRBV4-1 and TRBJ2-5; weak D call: TRBD2 (6 bases). Trimming stripped 0 bases from V and 1 base from J, with 9 bases between. Germline CDR1 and CDR2: MGHRA and YSYEKL. The CDR3 loop spans 15 amino acids. CDR3 sequence: CASSQDPGAQETQYF. CDR3 nucleotide sequence: TGCGCCAGCAGCCAAGATCCGGGAGCCCAAGAGACCCAGTACTTC.

The chain joins TRBV21-1 to TRBJ2-5; the listed D gene, TRBD1, was not tested against the DNA. TRBV21-1 is classified as a pseudogene. There are 17 residues in the CDR3. The CDR3 region is CASSLRTDLRTKETQYF. CDR3 coding DNA: TGTGCCAGCAGCTTACGGACCGACCTTCGGACAAAAGAGACCCAGTACTTC.

This clone appeared a single time. J is TRBJ2-7 and V is TRBV13; 9 positions agree with TRBD1. V lost 6 bases to trimming and J lost 1 base; unmatched junction nucleotides: 4. This CDR3 contains 14 residues. The germline V gene encodes CDR1 PRHDT and CDR2 FYEKMQ (reference sequence). The chain's CDR3 is CASSPGTGSYEQYF. In DNA, the CDR3 is TGTGCCAGCAGTCCCGGGACAGGGTCCTACGAGCAGTACTTC.

CDR3 DNA: TGTGCCAGCAGCAAAGCCCGGGACAGGGTCATCATGAACACTGAAGCTTTCTTT. Translated: CASSKARDRVIMNTEAFF. The genes are TRBV21-1 and TRBJ1-1; TRBD1 is the table's D call, not checked against the DNA. TRBV21-1 is a listed pseudogene. The CDR3 is 18 amino acids.

This chain joins TRBV21-1 and TRBJ2-7; TRBD2 is taken as the D call from the table, unchecked against the DNA. TRBV21-1 is a pseudogene segment. The CDR3 has 18 residues. Here the CDR3 reads CASSKVNGTSGDSYEQYF. The CDR3 coding sequence is TGTGCCAGCAGCAAGGTTAACGGGACTAGCGGGGACTCCTACGAGCAGTACTTC.

This chain links TRBV11-3 with TRBJ2-7, with TRBD1 matching 8 bases. The J segment lost 7 bases and the V segment lost 4 bases, leaving 9 bases of the junction unmatched. Germline CDR1 reads SGHNT; CDR2 reads YENEEA. The CDR3 sequence is 14 residues long. Here the CDR3 DNA reads TGTGCCAGCAGCTCAGGGGGCGCTCAAAGGGAGCAGTACTTC. Encoded protein: CASSSGGAQREQYF. The full variable domain, with the rest looked up from reference TRBV11-3 and TRBJ2-7, is EAGVVQSPRYKIIEKKQPVAFWCNPISGHNTLYWYLQNLGQGPELLIRYENEEAVDDSQLPKDRFSAERLKGVDSTLKIQPAELGDSAVYLCASSSGGAQREQYFGPGTRLTVT.

V and J are TRBV3-1 (or the pseudogene TRBV3-2) and TRBJ1-1, with D uncertain. Trimming shortened V by 0 bases and J by 3 bases, and 5 bases separated the two germline ends. There are 13 residues in the CDR3. CDR1 and CDR2 (germline): LGHDT, YNNKEL (reference sequence). The CDR3 here is CASSQDSDTEAFF. Written as DNA, the CDR3 is TGTGCCAGCAGCCAAGATTCCGACACTGAAGCTTTCTTT.

The genes are TRBV9 and TRBJ2-1, with 8 bases lining up with TRBD2. Germline V gives CDR1 SGDLS, CDR2 YYNGEE. With 2 bases clipped from V and 8 bases from J, the junction kept 18 bases outside the gene matches. The CDR3 has 18 amino acids. The CDR3 DNA reads TGTGCCAGCAGCGTCCAGCGGGGGCGGCCCTCCGCGGTAGATGAGCAGTTCTTC. Protein product: CASSVQRGRPSAVDEQFF.

The V and J genes are TRBV3-1 (or the pseudogene TRBV3-2) and TRBJ2-2; D possibly corresponds to TRBD2 (6 bases). This CDR3 comprises 15 residues. V dropped 3 bases and J dropped 8 bases, with 16 bases sitting between them. The germline gives CDR1 LGHDT, CDR2 YNNKEL (reference sequence). CDR3 protein: CASSQGLLGRGELFF. CDR3 nucleotides: TGTGCCAGCAGCCAGGGACTTTTGGGTAGAGGGGAGCTGTTTTTT.

The gene calls are TRBV7-9 and TRBJ2-7; unclear D gene. V was shortened by 3 bases and J by 3 bases, with 12 bases between the two germline ends. Germline V CDR1 and CDR2: SEHNR, FQNEAQ (reference sequence). This CDR3 has 14 amino acids. The CDR3 spells CASSFSTPYYEQYF. In nucleotides, the CDR3 is TGTGCCAGCAGCTTTAGTACCCCCTACTACGAGCAGTACTTC.

This clone has a handful of counts. This chain uses TRBV4-2 with TRBJ1-5; 10 positions match TRBD1. The CDR3 totals 17 residues. Per germline, CDR1 LGHNA and CDR2 YNFKEQ. The trim removed 4 bases at V and 2 bases at J, leaving 8 bases unmatched. The DNA of the CDR3 is TGTGCCAGCAGCCTTACGCGGGACAGGGGCGGCAATCAGCCCCAGCATTTT. It specifies CASSLTRDRGGNQPQHF.

The chain has TRBV10-3 and TRBJ2-1, with 12 nucleotides matching TRBD1. Germline V lookup: CDR1 ENHRY, CDR2 SYGVKD. This CDR3 region has 13 residues. The trim removed 10 bases at V and 8 bases at J, leaving 6 bases unmatched. The CDR3 bases are TGTGCCAGTTCCGGGACAGGGGGCGATGAGCAGTTCTTC. This gives the protein CASSGTGGDEQFF.

The CDR3 sequence: CASSKVIRGGHLTQEQYF. DNA for the CDR3: TGTGCCAGCAGCAAAGTTATTCGCGGCGGTCATCTTACGCAAGAGCAGTACTTC. The chain carries TRBV21-1 and TRBJ2-7; TRBD2 is taken as the D call from the table, unchecked against the DNA. TRBV21-1 is a documented pseudogene. The CDR3 is made up of 18 amino acids.

This clone was seen once. As DNA, the CDR3 is TGCGCCAGCAGCCAAAACAGGGTATCCGAAGGAAACACCATATATTTT. As protein: CASSQNRVSEGNTIYF. The chain is built from TRBV4-3 and TRBJ1-3, with D perhaps matching TRBD1 (6 bases). The ends were cut back, 2 bases at V and 4 bases at J, with 15 bases in the middle. Germline CDR1 is LGHNA and CDR2 is YSLEER. CDR3 length: 16 residues.

This chain links TRBV7-2 with TRBJ1-5, with 10 bases lining up with TRBD1. J gave up 4 bases and V 5 bases, and 8 bases lay outside the gene matches. Germline loops: CDR1 SGHTA, CDR2 FQGNSA. The CDR3 has 16 residues. DNA for the CDR3: TGTGCCAGCAGCGTCCGACAGGGGGCTGGGAATCAGCCCCAGCATTTT. Its protein product is CASSVRQGAGNQPQHF.